This T cell receptor (beta chain) was sequenced for a study of T cell changes during pregnancy in multiple sclerosis. The assay was immunoSEQ multiplex PCR, and TCRdb's table has in-frame clones only and misses some. Here the sample spans about 40,000 clones, about 88% being singletons. Sample: CD4+ T cells from peripheral blood mononuclear cells, taken in the first trimester of pregnancy. The receptor was isolated from a female donor with multiple sclerosis, enrolled in a pregnancy study.

CDR3 coding DNA: TGTGCCAGCAGCTTAGAAAATATAGCGGGGGTAGAGACCCAGTACTTC. This sequence encodes CASSLENIAGVETQYF. The chain couples TRBV7-9 to TRBJ2-5; 9 bases align to TRBD2. The CDR3 is made up of 16 amino acids. The germline CDR1 and CDR2 sequences are SEHNR and FQNEAQ (reference sequence). The V segment lost 1 base and the J segment 4 bases; nucleotides outside the gene matches: 7.